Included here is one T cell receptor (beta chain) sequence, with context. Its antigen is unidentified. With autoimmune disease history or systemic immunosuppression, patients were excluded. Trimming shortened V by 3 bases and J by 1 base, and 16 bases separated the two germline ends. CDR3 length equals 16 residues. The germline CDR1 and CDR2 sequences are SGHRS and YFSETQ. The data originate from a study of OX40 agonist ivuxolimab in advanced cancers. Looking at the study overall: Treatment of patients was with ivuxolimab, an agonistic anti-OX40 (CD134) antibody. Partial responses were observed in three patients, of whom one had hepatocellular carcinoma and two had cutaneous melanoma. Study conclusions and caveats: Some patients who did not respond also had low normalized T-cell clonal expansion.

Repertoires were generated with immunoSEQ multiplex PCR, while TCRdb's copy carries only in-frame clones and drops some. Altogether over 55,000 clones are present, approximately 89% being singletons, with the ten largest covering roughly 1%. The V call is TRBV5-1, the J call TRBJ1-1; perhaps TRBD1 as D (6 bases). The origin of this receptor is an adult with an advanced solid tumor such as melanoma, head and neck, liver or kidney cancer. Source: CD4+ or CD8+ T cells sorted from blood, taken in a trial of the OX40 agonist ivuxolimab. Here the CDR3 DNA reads TGCGCCAGCAGCTCGGGGGCCAGGGGAGCGAACACTGAAGCTTTCTTT. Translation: CASSSGARGANTEAFF.